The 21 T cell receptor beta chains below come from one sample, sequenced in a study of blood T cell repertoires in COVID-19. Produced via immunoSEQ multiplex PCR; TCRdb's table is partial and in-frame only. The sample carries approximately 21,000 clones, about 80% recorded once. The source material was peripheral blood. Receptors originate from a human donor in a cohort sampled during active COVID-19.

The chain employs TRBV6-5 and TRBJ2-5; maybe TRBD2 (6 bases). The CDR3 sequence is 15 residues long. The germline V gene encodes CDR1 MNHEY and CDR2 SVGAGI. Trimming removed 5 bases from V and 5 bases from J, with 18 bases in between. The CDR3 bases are TGTGCCAGCAGTCCCGGGCCGAAGGCGGGGGAGACCCAGTACTTC. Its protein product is CASSPGPKAGETQYF.

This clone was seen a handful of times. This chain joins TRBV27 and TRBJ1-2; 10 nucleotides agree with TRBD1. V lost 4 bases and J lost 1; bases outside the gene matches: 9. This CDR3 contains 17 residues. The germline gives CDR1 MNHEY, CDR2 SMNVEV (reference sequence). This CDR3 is CASSSTGTGALNYGYTF. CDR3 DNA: TGTGCCAGCAGTTCGACCGGGACAGGGGCTCTTAACTATGGCTACACCTTC.

This CDR3 reads CASSRGGQGYNEQFF. In DNA form, the CDR3 reads TGCGCCAGCAGCCGTGGGGGACAGGGGTACAATGAGCAGTTCTTC. The V gene is TRBV5-1, the J gene TRBJ2-1, with 10 positions matching TRBD1. V trimming: 4 bases; J trimming: 4 bases; junction bases outside the gene matches: 5. Germline V gene data show CDR1 as SGHRS and CDR2 as YFSETQ. CDR3 length equals 15 residues.

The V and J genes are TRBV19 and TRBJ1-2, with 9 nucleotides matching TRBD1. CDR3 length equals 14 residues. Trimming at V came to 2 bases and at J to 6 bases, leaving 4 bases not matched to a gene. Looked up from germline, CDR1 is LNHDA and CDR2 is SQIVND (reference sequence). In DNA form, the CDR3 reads TGTGCCAGTAGTATAAGGACAGGGGTTAATGGCTACACCTTC. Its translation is CASSIRTGVNGYTF.

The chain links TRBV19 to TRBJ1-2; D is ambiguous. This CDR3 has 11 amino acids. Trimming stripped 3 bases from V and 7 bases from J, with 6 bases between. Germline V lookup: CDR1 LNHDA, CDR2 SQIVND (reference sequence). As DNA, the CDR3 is TGTGCCAGTAGTATCGGGGTTGGCTACACCTTC. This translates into CASSIGVGYTF.

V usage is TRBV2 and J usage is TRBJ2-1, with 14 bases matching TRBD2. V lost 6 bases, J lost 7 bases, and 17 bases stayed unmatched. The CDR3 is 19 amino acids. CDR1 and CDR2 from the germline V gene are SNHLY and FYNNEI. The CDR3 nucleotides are TGTGCCAGCAGGGGACCGGGACTAGCGGGGGCGACTGTTTGGAATGAGCAGTTCTTC. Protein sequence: CASRGPGLAGATVWNEQFF.

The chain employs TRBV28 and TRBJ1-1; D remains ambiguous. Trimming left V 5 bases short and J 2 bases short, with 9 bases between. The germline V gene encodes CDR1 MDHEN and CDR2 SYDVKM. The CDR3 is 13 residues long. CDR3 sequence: CASSRHHNTEAFF. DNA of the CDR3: TGTGCCAGCAGTCGACACCACAACACTGAAGCTTTCTTT.

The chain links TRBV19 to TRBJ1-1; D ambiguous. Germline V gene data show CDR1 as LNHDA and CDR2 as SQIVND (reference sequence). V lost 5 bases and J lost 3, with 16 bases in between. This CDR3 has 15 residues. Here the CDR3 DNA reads TGTGCCAGTAGTCCATACAGTGCATCGGACACTGAAGCTTTCTTT. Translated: CASSPYSASDTEAFF.

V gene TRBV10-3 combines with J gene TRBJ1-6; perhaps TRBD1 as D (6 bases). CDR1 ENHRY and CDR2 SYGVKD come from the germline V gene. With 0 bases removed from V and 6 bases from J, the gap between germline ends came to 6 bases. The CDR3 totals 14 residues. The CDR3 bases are TGTGCCATCAGTGAGTCACAGGGTAATTCACCCCTCCACTTT. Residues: CAISESQGNSPLHF.

CDR3 protein: CASRSSLNGGRQFF. The CDR3 bases are TGTGCCAGCCGATCGTCCCTTAACGGGGGACGTCAGTTCTTC. The chain links TRBV6-5 to TRBJ2-1; a possible D gene is TRBD2 (6 bases). V was cut by 8 bases and J by 13 bases, with 24 bases left in between. The CDR3 loop spans 14 amino acids. Looked up from germline, CDR1 is MNHEY and CDR2 is SVGAGI.

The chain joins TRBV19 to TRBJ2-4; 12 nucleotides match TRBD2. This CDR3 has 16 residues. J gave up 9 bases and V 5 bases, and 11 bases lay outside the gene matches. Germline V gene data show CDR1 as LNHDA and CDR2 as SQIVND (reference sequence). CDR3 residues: CASSFPPSGGVGIQYF. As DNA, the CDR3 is TGTGCCAGTAGTTTTCCCCCTAGCGGGGGGGTGGGCATTCAGTACTTC.

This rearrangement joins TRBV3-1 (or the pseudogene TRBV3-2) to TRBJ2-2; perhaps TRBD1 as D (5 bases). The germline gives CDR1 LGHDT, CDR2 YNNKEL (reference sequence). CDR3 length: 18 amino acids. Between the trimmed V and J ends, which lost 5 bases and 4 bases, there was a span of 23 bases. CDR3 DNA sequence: TGTGCCAGCAGCTCTCATGGGATGTTCAGGGTCGGCACCGGGGAGCTGTTTTTT. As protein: CASSSHGMFRVGTGELFF.

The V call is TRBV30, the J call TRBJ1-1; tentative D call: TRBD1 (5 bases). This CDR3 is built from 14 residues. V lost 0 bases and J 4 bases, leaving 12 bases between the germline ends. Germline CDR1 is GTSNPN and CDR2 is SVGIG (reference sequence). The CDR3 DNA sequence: TGTGCCTGGAGTGTGGTATCCAGGGTCACTGAAGCTTTCTTT. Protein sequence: CAWSVVSRVTEAFF.

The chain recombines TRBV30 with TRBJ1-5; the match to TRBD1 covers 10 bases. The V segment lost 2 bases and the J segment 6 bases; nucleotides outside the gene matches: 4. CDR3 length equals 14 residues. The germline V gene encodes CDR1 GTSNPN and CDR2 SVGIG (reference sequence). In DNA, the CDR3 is TGTGCCTGGAGTAAGGGGACAGGGGTTCAGCCCCAGCATTTT. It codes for CAWSKGTGVQPQHF.

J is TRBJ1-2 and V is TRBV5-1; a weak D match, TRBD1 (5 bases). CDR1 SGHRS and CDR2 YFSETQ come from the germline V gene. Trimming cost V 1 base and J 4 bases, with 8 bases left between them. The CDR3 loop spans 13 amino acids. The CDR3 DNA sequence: TGCGCCAGCAGCTTGAGCGGGGGCTATGGCTACACCTTC. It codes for CASSLSGGYGYTF. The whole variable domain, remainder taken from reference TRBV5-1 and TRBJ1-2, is KAGVTQTPRYLIKTRGQQVTLSCSPISGHRSVSWYQQTPGQGLQFLFEYFSETQRNKGNFPGRFSGRQFSNSRSEMNVSTLELGDSALYLCASSLSGGYGYTFGSGTRLTVV.

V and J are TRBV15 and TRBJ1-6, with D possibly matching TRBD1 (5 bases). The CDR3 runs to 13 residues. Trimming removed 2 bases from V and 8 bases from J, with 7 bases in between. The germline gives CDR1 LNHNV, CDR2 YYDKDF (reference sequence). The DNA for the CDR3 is TGTGCCACCAGCAGACCAGGGTATTCACCCCTCCACTTT. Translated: CATSRPGYSPLHF. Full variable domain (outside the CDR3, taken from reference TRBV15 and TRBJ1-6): DAMVIQNPRYQVTQFGKPVTLSCSQTLNHNVMYWYQQKSSQAPKLLFHYYDKDFNNEADTPDNFQSRRPNTSFCFLDIRSPGLGDTAMYLCATSRPGYSPLHFGNGTRLTVT.

CDR3 loop: CASSPQTGGSNQPQHF. The CDR3 nucleotides read TGTGCCAGCAGCCCCCAGACAGGGGGGAGCAATCAGCCCCAGCATTTT. The chain has TRBV6-2 or TRBV6-3 and TRBJ1-5, with TRBD1 matching 9 bases. Trimming took 6 bases from V and 1 from J; bases not matched to a gene: 7. There are 16 residues in the CDR3. The V gene's germline CDR1 is MNHEY and CDR2 SVGEGT.

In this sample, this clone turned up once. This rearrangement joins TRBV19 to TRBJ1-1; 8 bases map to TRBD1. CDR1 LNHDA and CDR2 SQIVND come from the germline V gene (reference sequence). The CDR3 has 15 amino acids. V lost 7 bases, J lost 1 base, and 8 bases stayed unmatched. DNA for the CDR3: TGTGCCAGTACCAAACCGGACAGGGCGAACACTGAAGCTTTCTTT. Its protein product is CASTKPDRANTEAFF.

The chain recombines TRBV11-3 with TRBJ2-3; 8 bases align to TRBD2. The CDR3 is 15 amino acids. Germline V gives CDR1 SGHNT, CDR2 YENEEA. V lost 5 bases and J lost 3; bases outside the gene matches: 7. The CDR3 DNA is TGTGCCAGCAGCCCGGGGGGGGGCATGACAGATACGCAGTATTTT. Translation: CASSPGGGMTDTQYF.

CDR3: CASSIQRGQAFF. CDR3 sequence (DNA): TGTGCCAGTAGTATACAGCGGGGTCAAGCTTTCTTT. V and J are TRBV19 and TRBJ1-1; D ambiguous. The germline V and J ends were trimmed by 2 bases and 9 bases, with 10 bases remaining between them. The CDR3 contains 12 residues. Germline assignment: CDR1 LNHDA and CDR2 SQIVND (reference sequence).

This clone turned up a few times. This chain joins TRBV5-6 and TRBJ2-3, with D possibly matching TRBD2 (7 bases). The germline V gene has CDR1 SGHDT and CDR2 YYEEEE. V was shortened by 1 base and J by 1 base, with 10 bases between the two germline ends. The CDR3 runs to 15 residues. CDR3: CASSLRGGGTDTQYF. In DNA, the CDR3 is TGTGCCAGCAGCTTGAGAGGGGGGGGCACAGATACGCAGTATTTT.